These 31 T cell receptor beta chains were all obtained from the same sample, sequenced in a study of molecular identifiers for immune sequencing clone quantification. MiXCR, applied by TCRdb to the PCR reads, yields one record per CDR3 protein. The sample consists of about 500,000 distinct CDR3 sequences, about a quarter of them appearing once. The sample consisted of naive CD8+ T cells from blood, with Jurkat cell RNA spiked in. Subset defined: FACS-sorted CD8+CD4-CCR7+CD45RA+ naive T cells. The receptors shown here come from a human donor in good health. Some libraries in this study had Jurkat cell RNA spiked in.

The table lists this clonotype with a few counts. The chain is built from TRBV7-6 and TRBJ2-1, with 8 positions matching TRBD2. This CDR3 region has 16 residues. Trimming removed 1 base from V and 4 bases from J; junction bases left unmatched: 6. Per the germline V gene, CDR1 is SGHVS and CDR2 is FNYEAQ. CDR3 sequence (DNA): TGTGCCAGCAGCTTAGTCCCGGGGGGGCGGTACAATGAGCAGTTCTTC. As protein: CASSLVPGGRYNEQFF. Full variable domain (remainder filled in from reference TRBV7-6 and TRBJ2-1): GAGVSQSPRYKVTKRGQDVALRCDPISGHVSLYWYRQALGQGPEFLTYFNYEAQQDKSGLPNDRFSAERPEGSISTLTIQRTEQRDSAMYRCASSLVPGGRYNEQFFGPGTRLTVL.

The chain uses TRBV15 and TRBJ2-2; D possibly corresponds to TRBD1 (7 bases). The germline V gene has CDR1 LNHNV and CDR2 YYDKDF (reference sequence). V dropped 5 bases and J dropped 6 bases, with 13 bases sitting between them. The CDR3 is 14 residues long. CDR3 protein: CATSRQGGPGELFF. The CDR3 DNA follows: TGTGCCACCAGCCGCCAGGGGGGCCCCGGGGAGCTGTTTTTT. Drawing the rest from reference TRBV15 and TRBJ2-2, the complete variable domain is DAMVIQNPRYQVTQFGKPVTLSCSQTLNHNVMYWYQQKSSQAPKLLFHYYDKDFNNEADTPDNFQSRRPNTSFCFLDIRSPGLGDTAMYLCATSRQGGPGELFFGEGSRLTVL.

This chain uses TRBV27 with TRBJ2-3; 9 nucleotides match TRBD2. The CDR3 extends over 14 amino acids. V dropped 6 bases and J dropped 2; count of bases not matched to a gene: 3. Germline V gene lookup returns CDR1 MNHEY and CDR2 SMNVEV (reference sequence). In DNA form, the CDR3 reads TGTGCCAGCAGAGGACTAGCGTTCACAGATACGCAGTATTTT. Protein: CASRGLAFTDTQYF.

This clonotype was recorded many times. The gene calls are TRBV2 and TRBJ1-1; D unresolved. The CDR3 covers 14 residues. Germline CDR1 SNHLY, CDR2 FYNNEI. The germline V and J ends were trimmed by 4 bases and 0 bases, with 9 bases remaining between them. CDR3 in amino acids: CASSVRQLNTEAFF. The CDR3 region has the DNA TGTGCCAGCAGTGTAAGGCAGCTGAACACTGAAGCTTTCTTT. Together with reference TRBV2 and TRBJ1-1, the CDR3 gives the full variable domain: EPEVTQTPSHQVTQMGQEVILRCVPISNHLYFYWYRQILGQKVEFLVSFYNNEISEKSEIFDDQFSVERPDGSNFTLKIRSTKLEDSAMYFCASSVRQLNTEAFFGQGTRLTVV.

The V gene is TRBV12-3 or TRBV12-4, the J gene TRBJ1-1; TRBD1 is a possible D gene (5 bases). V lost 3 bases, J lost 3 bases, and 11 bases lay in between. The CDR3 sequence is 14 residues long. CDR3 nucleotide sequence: TGTGCCAGCAGTTTTGGTGGGGCTTACACTGAAGCTTTCTTT. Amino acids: CASSFGGAYTEAFF.

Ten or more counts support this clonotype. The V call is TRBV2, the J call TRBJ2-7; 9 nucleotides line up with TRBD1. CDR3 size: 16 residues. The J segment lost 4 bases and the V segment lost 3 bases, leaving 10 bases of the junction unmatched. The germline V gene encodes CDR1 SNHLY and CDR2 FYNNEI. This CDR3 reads CASSDLVRQGVYEQYF. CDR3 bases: TGTGCCAGCAGTGACCTGGTCCGACAGGGGGTGTACGAGCAGTACTTC.

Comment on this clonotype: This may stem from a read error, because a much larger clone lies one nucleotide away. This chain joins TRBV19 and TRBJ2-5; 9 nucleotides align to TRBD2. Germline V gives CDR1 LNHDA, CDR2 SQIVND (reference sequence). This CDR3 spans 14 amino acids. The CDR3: CTSSIWTSAETQYF. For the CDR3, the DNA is TGTACCAGTAGTATATGGACTAGCGCAGAGACCCAGTACTTC.

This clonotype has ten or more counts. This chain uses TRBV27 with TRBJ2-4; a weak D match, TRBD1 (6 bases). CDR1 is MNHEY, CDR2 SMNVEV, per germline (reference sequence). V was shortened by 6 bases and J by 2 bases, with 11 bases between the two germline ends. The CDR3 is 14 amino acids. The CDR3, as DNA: TGTGCCAGCAGATCAACAGGGACCAAAAACATTCAGTACTTC. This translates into CASRSTGTKNIQYF.

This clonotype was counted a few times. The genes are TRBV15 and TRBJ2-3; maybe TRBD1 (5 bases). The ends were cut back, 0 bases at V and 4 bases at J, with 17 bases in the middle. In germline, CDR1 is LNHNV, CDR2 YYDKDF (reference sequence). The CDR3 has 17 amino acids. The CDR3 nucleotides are TGTGCCACCAGCAGAGATTGGGGCACCTCCGCCTCAGATACGCAGTATTTT. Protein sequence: CATSRDWGTSASDTQYF.

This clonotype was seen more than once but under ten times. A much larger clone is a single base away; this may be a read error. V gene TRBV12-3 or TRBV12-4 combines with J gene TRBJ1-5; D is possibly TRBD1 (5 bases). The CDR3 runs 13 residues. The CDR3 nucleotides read TGTACCAGCAGTTTGGGGCGGGGACAGCCCCAGCATTTT. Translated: CTSSLGRGQPQHF.

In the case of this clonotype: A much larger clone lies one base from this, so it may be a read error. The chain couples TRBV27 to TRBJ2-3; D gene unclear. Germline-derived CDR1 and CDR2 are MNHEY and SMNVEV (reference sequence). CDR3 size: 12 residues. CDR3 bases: TGTGCCAGCAGTCATCTCACAGATGCGCAGTATTTT. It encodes CASSHLTDAQYF.

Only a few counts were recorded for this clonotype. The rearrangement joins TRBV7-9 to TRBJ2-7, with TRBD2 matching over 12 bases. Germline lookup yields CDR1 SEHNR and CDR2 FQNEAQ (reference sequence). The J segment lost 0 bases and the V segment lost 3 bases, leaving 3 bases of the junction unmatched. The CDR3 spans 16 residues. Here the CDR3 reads CASSFRLAGDSYEQYF. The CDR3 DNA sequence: TGTGCCAGCAGCTTCCGACTAGCGGGGGACTCCTACGAGCAGTACTTC.

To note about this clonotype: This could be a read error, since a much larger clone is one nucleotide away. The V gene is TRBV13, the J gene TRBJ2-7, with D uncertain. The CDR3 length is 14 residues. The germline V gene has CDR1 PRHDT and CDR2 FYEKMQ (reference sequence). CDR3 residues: CASSLGSGDYEQCF. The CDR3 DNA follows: TGTGCCAGCAGCTTAGGGTCCGGAGATTACGAGCAGTGCTTC.

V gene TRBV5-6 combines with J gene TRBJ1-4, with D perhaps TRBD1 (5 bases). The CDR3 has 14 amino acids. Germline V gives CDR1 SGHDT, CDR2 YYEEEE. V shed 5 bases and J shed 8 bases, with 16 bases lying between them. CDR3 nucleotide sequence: TGTGCCAGCAGTCACCGGGACTTCAAGGAAAAACTGTTTTTT. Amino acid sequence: CASSHRDFKEKLFF.

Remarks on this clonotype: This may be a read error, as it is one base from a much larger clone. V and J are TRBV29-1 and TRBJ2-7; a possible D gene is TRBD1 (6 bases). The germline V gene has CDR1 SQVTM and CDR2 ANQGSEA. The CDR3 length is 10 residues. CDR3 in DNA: TGCGGCGTGCAGGGGTACGAGCAGTACTTC. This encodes CGVQGYEQYF.

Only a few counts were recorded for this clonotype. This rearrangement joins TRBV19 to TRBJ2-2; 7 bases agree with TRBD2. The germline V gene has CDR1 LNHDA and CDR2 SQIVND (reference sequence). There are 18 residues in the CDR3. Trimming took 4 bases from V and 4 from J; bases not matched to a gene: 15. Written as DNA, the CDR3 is TGTGCCAGTAGTAAAGTTCGGGGGAGGGGCTGGGGCACCGGGGAGCTGTTTTTT. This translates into CASSKVRGRGWGTGELFF.

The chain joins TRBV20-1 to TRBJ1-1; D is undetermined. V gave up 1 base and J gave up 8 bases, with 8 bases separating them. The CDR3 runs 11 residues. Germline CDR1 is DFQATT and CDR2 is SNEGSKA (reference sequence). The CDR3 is CSARAGSEAFF. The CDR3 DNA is TGCAGTGCTAGAGCGGGCTCCGAAGCTTTCTTT.

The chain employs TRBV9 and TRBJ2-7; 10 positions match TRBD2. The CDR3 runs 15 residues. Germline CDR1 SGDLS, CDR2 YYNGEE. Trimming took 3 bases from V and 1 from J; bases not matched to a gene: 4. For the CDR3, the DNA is TGTGCCAGCAGCGACCCTAGCGGGAGTTCCTACGAGCAGTACTTC. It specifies CASSDPSGSSYEQYF.

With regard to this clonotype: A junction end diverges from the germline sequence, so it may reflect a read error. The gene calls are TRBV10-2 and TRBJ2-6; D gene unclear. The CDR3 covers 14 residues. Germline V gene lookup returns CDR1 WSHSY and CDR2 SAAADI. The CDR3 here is CASSESRLANALTF. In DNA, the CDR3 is TGCGCCAGCAGTGAGTCGAGACTGGCCAACGCCCTGACTTTC.

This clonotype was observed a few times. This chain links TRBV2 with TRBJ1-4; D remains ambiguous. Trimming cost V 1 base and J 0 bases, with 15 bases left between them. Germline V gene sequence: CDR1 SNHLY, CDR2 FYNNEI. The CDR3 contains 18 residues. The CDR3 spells CASSEEIVGIATNEKLFF. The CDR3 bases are TGTGCCAGCAGTGAAGAGATTGTGGGGATAGCAACTAATGAAAAACTGTTTTTT.

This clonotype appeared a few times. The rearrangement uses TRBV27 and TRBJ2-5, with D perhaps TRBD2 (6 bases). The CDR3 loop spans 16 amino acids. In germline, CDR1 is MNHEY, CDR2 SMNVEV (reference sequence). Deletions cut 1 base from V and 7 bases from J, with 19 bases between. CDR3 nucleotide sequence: TGTGCCAGCAGTTTATTTTCTGGGACTTCACGGGGGACCCAGTACTTC. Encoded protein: CASSLFSGTSRGTQYF.

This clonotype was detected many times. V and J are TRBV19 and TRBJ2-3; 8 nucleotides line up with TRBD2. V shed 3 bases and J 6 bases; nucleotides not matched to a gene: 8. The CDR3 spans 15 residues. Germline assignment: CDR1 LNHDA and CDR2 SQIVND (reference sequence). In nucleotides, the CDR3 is TGTGCCAGTAGTATTGGACTAGCAGTTTCGGATACGCAGTATTTT. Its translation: CASSIGLAVSDTQYF.

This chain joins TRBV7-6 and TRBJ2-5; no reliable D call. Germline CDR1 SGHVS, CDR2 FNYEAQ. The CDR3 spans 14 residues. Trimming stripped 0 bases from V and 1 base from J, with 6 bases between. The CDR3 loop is CASSLAKFQETQYF. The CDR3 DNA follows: TGTGCCAGCAGCTTAGCCAAATTCCAAGAGACCCAGTACTTC.

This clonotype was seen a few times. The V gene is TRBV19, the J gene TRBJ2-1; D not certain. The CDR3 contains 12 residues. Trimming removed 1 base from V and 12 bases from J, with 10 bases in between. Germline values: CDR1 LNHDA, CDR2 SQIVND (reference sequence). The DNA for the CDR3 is TGTGCCAGTAGTATAGGTGGGGTCGGGCAGTTCTTC. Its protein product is CASSIGGVGQFF.

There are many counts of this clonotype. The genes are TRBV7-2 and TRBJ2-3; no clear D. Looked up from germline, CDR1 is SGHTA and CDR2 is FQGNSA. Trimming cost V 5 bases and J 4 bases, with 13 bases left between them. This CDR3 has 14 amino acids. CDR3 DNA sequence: TGTGCCAGCAGCGAGGTTGGCGGTGCAGATACGCAGTATTTT. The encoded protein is CASSEVGGADTQYF.

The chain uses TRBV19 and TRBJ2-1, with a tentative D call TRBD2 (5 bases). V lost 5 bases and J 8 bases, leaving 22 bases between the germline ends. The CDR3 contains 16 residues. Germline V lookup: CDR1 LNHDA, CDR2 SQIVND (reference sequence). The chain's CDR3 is CASSPYLLASSDEQFF. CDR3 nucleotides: TGTGCCAGTAGTCCCTATCTCCTAGCTTCGTCCGATGAGCAGTTCTTC.

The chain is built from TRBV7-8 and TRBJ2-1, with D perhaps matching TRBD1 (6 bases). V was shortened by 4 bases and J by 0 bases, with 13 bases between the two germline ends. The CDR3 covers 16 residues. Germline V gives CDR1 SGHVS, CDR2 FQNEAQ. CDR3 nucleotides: TGTGCCAGCAGCTCGCCGGGACACGGCTCCTACAATGAGCAGTTCTTC. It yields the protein CASSSPGHGSYNEQFF. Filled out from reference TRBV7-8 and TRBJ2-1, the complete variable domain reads GAGVSQSPRYKVAKRGQDVALRCDPISGHVSLFWYQQALGQGPEFLTYFQNEAQLDKSGLPSDRFFAERPEGSVSTLKIQRTQQEDSAVYLCASSSPGHGSYNEQFFGPGTRLTVL.

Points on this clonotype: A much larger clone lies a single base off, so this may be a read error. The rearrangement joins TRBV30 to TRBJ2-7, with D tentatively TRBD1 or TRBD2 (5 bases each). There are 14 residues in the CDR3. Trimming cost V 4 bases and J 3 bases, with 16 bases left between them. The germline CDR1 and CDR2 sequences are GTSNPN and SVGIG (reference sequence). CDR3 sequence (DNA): TGTGCCTGGAACAAGCCGGGACGGTACTACGAGCAGTACTTC. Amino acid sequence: CAWNKPGRYYEQYF. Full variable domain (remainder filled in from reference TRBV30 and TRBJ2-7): SQTIHQWPATLVQPVGSPLSLECTVEGTSNPNLYWYRQAAGRGLQLLFYSVGIGQISSEVPQNLSASRPQDRQFILSSKKLLLSDSGFYLCAWNKPGRYYEQYFGPGTRLTVT.

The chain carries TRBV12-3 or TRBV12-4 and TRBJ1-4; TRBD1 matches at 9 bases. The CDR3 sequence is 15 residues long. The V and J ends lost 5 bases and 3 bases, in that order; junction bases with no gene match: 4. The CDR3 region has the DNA TGTGCCAGCAGTCCCCGGACAGGGGCTAATGAAAAACTGTTTTTT. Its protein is CASSPRTGANEKLFF.

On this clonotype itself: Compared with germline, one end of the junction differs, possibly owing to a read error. CDR3 loop: CTSSLEQQETQYF. Written as DNA, the CDR3 is TGTACCAGCAGTTTAGAACAGCAAGAGACCCAGTACTTC. The V and J genes are TRBV28 and TRBJ2-5; D is ambiguous. Germline V gene lookup returns CDR1 MDHEN and CDR2 SYDVKM. This CDR3 has 13 amino acids.

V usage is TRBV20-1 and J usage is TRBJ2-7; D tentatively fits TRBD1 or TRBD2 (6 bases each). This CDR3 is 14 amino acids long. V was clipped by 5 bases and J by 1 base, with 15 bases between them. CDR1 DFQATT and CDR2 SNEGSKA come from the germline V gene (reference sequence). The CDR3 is CSAGPTGLSYEQYF. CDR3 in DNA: TGCAGTGCTGGACCGACAGGACTATCCTACGAGCAGTACTTC.